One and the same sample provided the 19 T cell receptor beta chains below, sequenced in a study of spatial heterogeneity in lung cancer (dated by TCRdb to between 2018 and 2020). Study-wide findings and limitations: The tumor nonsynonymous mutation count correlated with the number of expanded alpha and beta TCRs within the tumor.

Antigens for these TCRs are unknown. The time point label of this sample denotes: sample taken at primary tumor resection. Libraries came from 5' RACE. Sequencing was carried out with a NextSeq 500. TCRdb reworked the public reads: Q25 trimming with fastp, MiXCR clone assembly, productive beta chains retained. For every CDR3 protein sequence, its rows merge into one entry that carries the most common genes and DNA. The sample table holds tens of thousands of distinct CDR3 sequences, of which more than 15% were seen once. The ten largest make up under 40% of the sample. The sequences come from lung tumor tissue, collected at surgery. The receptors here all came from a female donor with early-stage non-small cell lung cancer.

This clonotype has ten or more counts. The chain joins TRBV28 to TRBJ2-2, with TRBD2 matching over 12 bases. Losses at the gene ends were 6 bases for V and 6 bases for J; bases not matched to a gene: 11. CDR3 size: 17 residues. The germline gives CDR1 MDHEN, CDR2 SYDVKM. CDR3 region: CASSAERLAGVAGELFF. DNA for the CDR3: TGTGCCAGCAGCGCCGAGCGACTAGCGGGGGTGGCCGGGGAGCTGTTTTTT.

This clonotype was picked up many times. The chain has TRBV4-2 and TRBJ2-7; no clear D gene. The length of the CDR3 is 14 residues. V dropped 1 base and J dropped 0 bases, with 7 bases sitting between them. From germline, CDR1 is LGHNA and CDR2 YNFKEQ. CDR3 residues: CASSQVPSSYEQYF. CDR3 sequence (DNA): TGTGCCAGCAGCCAAGTTCCCAGCTCCTACGAGCAGTACTTC.

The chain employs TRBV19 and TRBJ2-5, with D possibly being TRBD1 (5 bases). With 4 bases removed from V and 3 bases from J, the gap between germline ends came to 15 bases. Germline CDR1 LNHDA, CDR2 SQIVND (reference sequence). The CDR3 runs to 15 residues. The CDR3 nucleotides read TGTGCCAGTAGTACGTTGGGTCCAGGGAAAGAGACCCAGTACTTC. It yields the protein CASSTLGPGKETQYF.

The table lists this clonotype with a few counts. CDR3 in DNA: TGCAGCGTTGTCCAACGGGAAGAGACCCAGTACTTC. Translating gives CSVVQREETQYF. The chain links TRBV29-1 to TRBJ2-5; D is uncertain. Trimming took 4 bases from V and 3 from J, leaving 9 bases between them. There are 12 residues in the CDR3. Germline CDR1 is SQVTM and CDR2 is ANQGSEA. The full variable domain, rest sourced from reference TRBV29-1 and TRBJ2-5, is SAVISQKPSRDICQRGTSLTIQCQVDSQVTMMFWYRQQPGQSLTLIATANQGSEATYESGFVIDKFPISRPNLTFSTLTVSNMSPEDSSIYLCSVVQREETQYFGPGTRLLVL.

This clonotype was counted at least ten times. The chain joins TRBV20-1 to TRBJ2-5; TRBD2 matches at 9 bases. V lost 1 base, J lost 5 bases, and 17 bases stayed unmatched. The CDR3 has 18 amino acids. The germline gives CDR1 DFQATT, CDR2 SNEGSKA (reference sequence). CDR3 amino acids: CSARVPSGLTSGGETQYF. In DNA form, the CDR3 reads TGCAGTGCTAGAGTCCCCTCTGGATTGACTAGCGGTGGGGAGACCCAGTACTTC.

CDR3 DNA sequence: TGTGCCAGCAGCCCCGCAGCCGGGACTAGCGGGAGGGGGAAGACCCAGTACTTC. As protein: CASSPAAGTSGRGKTQYF. This chain links TRBV28 with TRBJ2-5; TRBD2 aligns across 16 bases. The CDR3 spans 18 residues. V was pared by 6 bases and J by 6 bases, with 13 bases of the junction left unmatched. Germline CDR1 MDHEN, CDR2 SYDVKM.

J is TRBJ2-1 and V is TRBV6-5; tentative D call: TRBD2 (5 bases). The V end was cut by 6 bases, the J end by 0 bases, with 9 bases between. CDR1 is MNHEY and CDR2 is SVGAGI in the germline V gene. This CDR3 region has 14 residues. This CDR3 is CASRRVSSYNEQFF. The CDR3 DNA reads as TGTGCCAGCAGGCGGGTGAGCTCCTACAATGAGCAGTTCTTC.

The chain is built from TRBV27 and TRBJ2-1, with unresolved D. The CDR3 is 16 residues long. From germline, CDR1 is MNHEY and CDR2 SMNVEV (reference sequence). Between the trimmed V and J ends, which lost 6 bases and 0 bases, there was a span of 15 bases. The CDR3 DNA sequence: TGTGCCAGCAGCTCGAACCCCCTCGTCTCCTACAATGAGCAGTTCTTC. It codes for CASSSNPLVSYNEQFF.

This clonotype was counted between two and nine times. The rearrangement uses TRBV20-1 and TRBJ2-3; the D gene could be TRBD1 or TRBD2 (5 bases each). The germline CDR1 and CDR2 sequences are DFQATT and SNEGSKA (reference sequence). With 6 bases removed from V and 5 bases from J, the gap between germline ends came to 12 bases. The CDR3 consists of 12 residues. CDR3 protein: CSAQLGGDTQYF. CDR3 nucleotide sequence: TGCAGTGCACAACTTGGGGGAGATACGCAGTATTTT.

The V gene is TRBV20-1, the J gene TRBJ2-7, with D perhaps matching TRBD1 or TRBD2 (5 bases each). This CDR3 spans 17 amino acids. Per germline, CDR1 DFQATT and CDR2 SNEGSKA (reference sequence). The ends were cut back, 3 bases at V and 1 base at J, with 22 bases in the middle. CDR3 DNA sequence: TGCAGTGCTAGTCCTCCCCCTGGGACGGTGGTGTCCTACGAGCAGTACTTC. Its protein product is CSASPPPGTVVSYEQYF.

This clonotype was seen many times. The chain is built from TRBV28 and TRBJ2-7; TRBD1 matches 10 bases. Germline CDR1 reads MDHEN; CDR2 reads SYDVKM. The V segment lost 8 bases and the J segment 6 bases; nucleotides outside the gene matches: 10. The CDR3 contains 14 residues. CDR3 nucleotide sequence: TGTGCCAGCGGGGGGTTGACAGGGGGCCTCGAGCAGTACTTC. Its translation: CASGGLTGGLEQYF.

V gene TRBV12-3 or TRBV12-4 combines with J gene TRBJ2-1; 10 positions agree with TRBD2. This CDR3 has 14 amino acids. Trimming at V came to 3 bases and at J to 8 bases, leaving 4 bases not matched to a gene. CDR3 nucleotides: TGTGCCAGCAGTTTCCTAGCGGGAGTTTATGAGCAGTTCTTC. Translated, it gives CASSFLAGVYEQFF.

CDR3 nucleotide sequence: TGTGCCAGCCGACTAGCGGGCACCTACGAGCAGTACTTC. Its protein is CASRLAGTYEQYF. The gene calls are TRBV2 and TRBJ2-7; 10 bases match TRBD2. Germline CDR1 and CDR2: SNHLY and FYNNEI. There are 13 residues in the CDR3. V shed 8 bases, J shed 2 bases, and the junction held 3 bases outside the gene matches.

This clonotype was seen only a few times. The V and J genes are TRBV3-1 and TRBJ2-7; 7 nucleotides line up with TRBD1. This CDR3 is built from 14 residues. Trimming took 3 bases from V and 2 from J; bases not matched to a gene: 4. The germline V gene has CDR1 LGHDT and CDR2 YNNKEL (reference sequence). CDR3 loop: CASSHTGTAYEQYF. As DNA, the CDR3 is TGTGCCAGCAGCCACACCGGGACAGCCTACGAGCAGTACTTC.

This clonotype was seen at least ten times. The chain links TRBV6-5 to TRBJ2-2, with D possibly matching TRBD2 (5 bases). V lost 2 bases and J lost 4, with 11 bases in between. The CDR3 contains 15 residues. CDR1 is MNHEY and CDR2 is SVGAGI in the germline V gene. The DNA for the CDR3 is TGTGCCAGCAGTTACCTTAGCGTTACCACCGGGGAGCTGTTTTTT. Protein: CASSYLSVTTGELFF.

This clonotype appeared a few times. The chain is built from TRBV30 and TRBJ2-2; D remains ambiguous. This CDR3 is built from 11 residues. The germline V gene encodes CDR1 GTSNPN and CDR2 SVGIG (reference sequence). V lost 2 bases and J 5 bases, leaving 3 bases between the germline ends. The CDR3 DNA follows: TGTGCCTGGAGTCGTACCGGGGAGCTGTTTTTT. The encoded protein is CAWSRTGELFF.

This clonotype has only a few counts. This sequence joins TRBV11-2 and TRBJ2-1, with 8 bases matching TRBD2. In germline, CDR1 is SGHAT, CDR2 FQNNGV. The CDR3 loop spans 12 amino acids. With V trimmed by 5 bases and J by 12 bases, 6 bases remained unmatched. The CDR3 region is CASSESGLAQFF. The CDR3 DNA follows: TGTGCCAGCAGCGAGTCCGGACTAGCGCAGTTCTTC.

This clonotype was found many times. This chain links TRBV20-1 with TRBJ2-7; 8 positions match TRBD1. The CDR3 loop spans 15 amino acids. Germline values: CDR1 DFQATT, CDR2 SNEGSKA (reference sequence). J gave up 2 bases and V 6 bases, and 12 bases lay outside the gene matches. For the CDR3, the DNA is TGCAGTGCCTTGGTCGGGACAGGCTGGCCCTACGAGCAGTACTTC. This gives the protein CSALVGTGWPYEQYF.

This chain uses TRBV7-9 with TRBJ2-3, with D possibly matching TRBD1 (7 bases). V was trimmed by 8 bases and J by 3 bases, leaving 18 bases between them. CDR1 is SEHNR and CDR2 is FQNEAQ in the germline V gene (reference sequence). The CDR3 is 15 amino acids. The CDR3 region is CASYPGRGATDTQYF. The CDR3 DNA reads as TGTGCCAGCTATCCCGGCAGGGGGGCAACAGATACGCAGTATTTT.